Shown below are 8 T cell receptor beta chains from a single sample sequenced in a study of CD8 T cells in Susac syndrome (dated by TCRdb to about 2019). Libraries were prepared through the immunoSEQ multiplex PCR assay. RNA was extracted with the RNeasy kit and roughly 0.45 to 1 ug was reverse transcribed using random hexamers. TCRdb took the public reads, trimmed them with fastp at Q25, ran MiXCR for clone calling and kept in-frame beta chains. Rows with one shared CDR3 protein collapse into an entry with the most common genes and DNA. The sample profile shows 180,000 or so distinct CDR3 sequences; just under 95% of them were found once. In total, the top ten clones hold around 0.11% of the sample. Input material: CD4+ T cells from PBMCs. All receptors derive from a human donor in good health.

This chain joins TRBV7-8 and TRBJ2-5; 7 bases agree with TRBD2. This CDR3 has 16 residues. The J segment lost 5 bases and the V segment lost 2 bases, leaving 11 bases of the junction unmatched. Germline CDR1 SGHVS, CDR2 FQNEAQ. CDR3 protein: CASSLRVWAGEETQYF. The CDR3 DNA is TGTGCCAGCAGCTTAAGGGTTTGGGCGGGGGAGGAGACCCAGTACTTC.

This chain joins TRBV9 and TRBJ2-1; D remains unclear. V dropped 0 bases and J dropped 2 bases, with 18 bases sitting between them. The CDR3 extends over 18 amino acids. In germline, CDR1 is SGDLS, CDR2 YYNGEE. In nucleotides, the CDR3 is TGTGCCAGCAGCGTAGCCACCCCTGGGCAGGTAACCTACAATGAGCAGTTCTTC. Its translation: CASSVATPGQVTYNEQFF.

This chain joins TRBV7-2 and TRBJ2-3, with 8 nucleotides matching TRBD2. The CDR3 length is 16 residues. V shed 5 bases, J shed 3 bases, and the junction held 10 bases outside the gene matches. In germline, CDR1 is SGHTA, CDR2 FQGNSA. As DNA, the CDR3 is TGTGCCAGCAGCCACTCTCGCGGGAGGACAACAGATACGCAGTATTTT. Translation gives CASSHSRGRTTDTQYF.

The rearrangement uses TRBV20-1 and TRBJ1-1, with D perhaps matching TRBD1 (6 bases). Germline values: CDR1 DFQATT, CDR2 SNEGSKA (reference sequence). The CDR3 length is 13 residues. Trimming left V 4 bases short and J 4 bases short, with 13 bases between. CDR3 sequence (DNA): TGCAGTGCTAATTCTGGGGGCGGCACTGAAGCTTTCTTT. Protein sequence: CSANSGGGTEAFF.

This rearrangement joins TRBV4-2 to TRBJ1-1; D possibly corresponds to TRBD1 (5 bases). The CDR3 sequence is 13 residues long. CDR1 is LGHNA and CDR2 is YNFKEQ in the germline V gene. Trimming removed 0 bases at V and 7 bases at J, with 9 bases between. The CDR3 sequence is CASSQEWGNEAFF. The CDR3 DNA reads TGTGCCAGCAGCCAAGAGTGGGGGAATGAAGCTTTCTTT.

The gene calls are TRBV29-1 and TRBJ1-2; maybe TRBD1 (6 bases). The CDR3 totals 13 residues. CDR1 is SQVTM and CDR2 is ANQGSEA in the germline V gene. Trimming left V 7 bases short and J 2 bases short, with 14 bases between. CDR3 coding DNA: TGCAGCGGACTCACAGGGCCCAACTATGGCTACACCTTC. Translating gives CSGLTGPNYGYTF.

The chain uses TRBV7-9 and TRBJ1-5; 7 nucleotides match TRBD1. The CDR3 is 16 residues long. In germline, CDR1 is SEHNR, CDR2 FQNEAQ (reference sequence). Trimming at V came to 2 bases and at J to 7 bases, leaving 11 bases not matched to a gene. In DNA form, the CDR3 reads TGTGCCAGCAGCTTATACACAGGGGCGAGTCAGCAGCCCCAGCATTTT. Its protein product is CASSLYTGASQQPQHF.

The chain links TRBV29-1 to TRBJ2-3; no reliable D call. The V gene lost 3 bases and the J gene lost 8 bases, with 15 bases spanning the gap. The length of the CDR3 is 13 residues. The V gene's germline CDR1 is SQVTM and CDR2 ANQGSEA. The CDR3 spells CSVDLGRDGTQYF. Here the CDR3 DNA reads TGCAGCGTTGATCTAGGACGTGATGGTACGCAGTATTTT.